Listed here is a single T cell receptor beta chain. No cognate antigen has been identified for it. No base quality values were provided; no much bigger clone lies one nucleotide off. Genomic DNA was isolated from the sorted cells so that the TCRbeta CDR3 region could be sequenced. The immunoSEQ Assay was used to sequence the TCRbeta CDR3 regions. TCRdb's version of the immuneACCESS table is confined to in-frame rearrangements and falls short of the full clone set. An unresolved V gene accounts for under half of the shortfall where checked; the remainder is of unknown origin. The sample data list around 34,000 clones, and 80% to 85% of these were observed just once. The ten largest clones take up approximately 1.3% of the sample. The sample originates from a study of OX40 agonist ivuxolimab in advanced cancers. In the study overall: Ivuxolimab was an agonistic, fully human IgG2 monoclonal antibody directed against OX40 (CD134), a costimulatory receptor. Prior anti-PD-1, anti-PD-L1 or anti-CTLA-4 therapy was permitted, and checkpoint inhibitors had been received by roughly 42% of dose-escalation patients. The paper covers the monotherapy dose-escalation part of the phase I ivuxolimab trial, which included N ≈ 54 patients. A male proportion of 70% to 90% and a mean age of roughly 55 years, ranging from roughly 23 to 90, were recorded for the dose-escalation cohort. Partial responses were achieved by three dose-escalation patients, of whom one had hepatocellular carcinoma and two had cutaneous melanoma. The purpose of peripheral TCRbeta sequencing was to test whether ivuxolimab changed TCR sequence diversity and led to clonal T-cell expansion. Intravenous ivuxolimab was administered to patients every 2 weeks at six dose levels: 0.01, 0.1, 0.3, 1.5, 3 and 10 mg/kg. Among the 52 dose-escalation patients, about 20 had hepatocellular carcinoma, approximately 15 melanoma, 9 renal cell carcinoma and 9 head and neck cancer.

Patients with a history of autoimmune disease or receiving systemic immunosuppression were excluded from the trial. In every dose cohort, peripheral blood was drawn for TCR sequencing at baseline, cycle 4 day 1, and cycle 7 day 1. The samples were taken from a phase I, first-in-human, multicenter, open-label dose-escalation trial of ivuxolimab. The trial enrolled adults with locally advanced or metastatic head and neck squamous cell, hepatocellular, melanoma or renal cell carcinoma. Before TCR sequencing, CD4+ T cells and CD8+ T cells were sorted from peripheral blood as separate populations. Findings and caveats that apply to the study as a whole: After ivuxolimab, more expanded clones were found on average in CD8+ T cells than in CD4+ T cells. The antigen specificity of the peripheral T cells that underwent clonal expansion was not determined. Clonal expansion of both CD4+ and CD8+ blood T cells was observed from baseline to week 6 at doses 0.1 to 3.0 mg/kg. In partial responders in the 0.1-3.0 mg/kg groups, normalized peripheral clonal expansion was found to be among the lowest, especially among CD8+ T cells. Low levels of normalized T-cell clonal expansion were also seen in some patients who did not respond.

This TCR derives from an adult with an advanced solid tumor such as melanoma, head and neck, liver or kidney cancer. This specimen consisted of CD4+ or CD8+ T cells sorted from blood, obtained in a trial of the OX40 agonist ivuxolimab.

The nucleotides read TGTGCCAGCAGCTTTGCTAGCGGCTCTAGCACAGATACGCAGTATTTT. Protein translation: CASSFASGSSTDTQYF. The chain couples TRBV7-9 to TRBJ2-3; 7 bases in the middle match TRBD2. V trim: 3 bases; J trim: 0 bases; unmatched bases: 6. CDR1 and CDR2, per the germline V gene (reference sequence), are SEHNR and FQNEAQ. Taken from cysteine to phenylalanine, the CDR3 has 16 residues. Only the CDR3 portion is preserved as DNA: 48 bases, with reading frame beginning at the first base.